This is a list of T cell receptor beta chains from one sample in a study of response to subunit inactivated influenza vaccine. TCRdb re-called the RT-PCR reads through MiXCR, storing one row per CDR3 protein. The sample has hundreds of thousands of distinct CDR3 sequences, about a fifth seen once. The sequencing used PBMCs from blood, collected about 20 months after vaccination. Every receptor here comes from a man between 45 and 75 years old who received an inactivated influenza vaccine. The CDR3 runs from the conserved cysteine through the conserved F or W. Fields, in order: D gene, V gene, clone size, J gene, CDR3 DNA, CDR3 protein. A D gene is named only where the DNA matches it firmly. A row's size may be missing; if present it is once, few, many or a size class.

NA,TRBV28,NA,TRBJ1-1,TGTGCCAGCAGATACTACGACGGTGAAGCTTTCTTT,CASRYYDGEAFF
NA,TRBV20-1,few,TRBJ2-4,TGCGGCACACGGTGGGGTAGGGCCAAAAACATTCAGTACTTC,CGTRWGRAKNIQYF
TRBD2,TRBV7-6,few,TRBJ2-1,TGTGCCAGCAGCCAGTCCCGGGGCGGGGGTAATGAGCAGTTCTTC,CASSQSRGGGNEQFF
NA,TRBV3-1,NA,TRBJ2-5,TGTGCCAGCAGCCTAAAGAGGATACTAGATTCGGCCCAGTACTTC,CASSLKRILDSAQYF
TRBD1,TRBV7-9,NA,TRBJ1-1,TGTGCCAGCAGCTTGGGGACAGGGTATACTGAAGCTTTCTTT,CASSLGTGYTEAFF
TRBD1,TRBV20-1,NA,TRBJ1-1,TGCAGTGCTAGTCAGGGGGCCGCGAGCACTGAAGCTTTCTTT,CSASQGAASTEAFF
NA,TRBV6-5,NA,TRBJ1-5,TGTGCCAGCAGTTACTACGGAGGGGGTGTCAGCAATCAGCCCCAGCATTTT,CASSYYGGGVSNQPQHF
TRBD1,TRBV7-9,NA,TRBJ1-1,TGTGCCAGCAGCTACCCTCGGGACAGGGGTGTCACTGAAGCTTTCTTT,CASSYPRDRGVTEAFF
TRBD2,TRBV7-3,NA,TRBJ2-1,TGTGCCAGCAGCTTAACGCGTTCTAGCGGGAGGAATGAGCAGTTCTTC,CASSLTRSSGRNEQFF
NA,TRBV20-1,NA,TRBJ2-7,TGCAGTGCTAGAGATGGGCAGTATTTCTGCTACGAGCAGTACTTC,CSARDGQYFCYEQYF
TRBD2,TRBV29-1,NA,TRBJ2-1,TGCAGCGCCCTAGCGGCGGGGGGGCCTCACAATGAGCAGTTCTTC,CSALAAGGPHNEQFF
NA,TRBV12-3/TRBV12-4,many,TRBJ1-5,TGTGCCAGCAGTCAAGGGTCACCGGGGGGTCAGCCCCAGCATTTT,CASSQGSPGGQPQHF
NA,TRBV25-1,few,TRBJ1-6,TGTGCCAGCATCGCGGGCTCCTATAATTCACCCCTCCACTTT,CASIAGSYNSPLHF
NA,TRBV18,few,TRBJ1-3,TGTGCCAGCTCACCGGCTGCAGGGTCCAACACCATATATTTT,CASSPAAGSNTIYF
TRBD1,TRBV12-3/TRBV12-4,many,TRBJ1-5,TGTGCCAGCAGTGCCTCCGTAGGACAGGGAAGGGGGAGCAATCAGCCCCAGCATTTT,CASSASVGQGRGSNQPQHF
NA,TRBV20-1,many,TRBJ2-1,TGCAGTGCGTCTTCATCATACAATGAGCAGTTCTTC,CSASSSYNEQFF
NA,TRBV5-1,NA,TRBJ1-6,TGCGCCAGCAGTTCAGGGGCGGTGGATTCACCCCTCCACTTT,CASSSGAVDSPLHF
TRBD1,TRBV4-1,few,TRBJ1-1,TGCGCCAGCAGCCTCCAGGGGACAGGGTGGTCTGAAGCTTTCTTT,CASSLQGTGWSEAFF
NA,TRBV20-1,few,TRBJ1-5,TGCAGTGCTAGAGGGTTTTGGAGCGAGCCCCAGCATTTT,CSARGFWSEPQHF
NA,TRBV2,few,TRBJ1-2,TGTGCCCTCAACTATGGCTACACCTTC,CALNYGYTF
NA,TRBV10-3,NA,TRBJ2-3,TGTGCCATCACGGGGGTTTCCACAGATACGCAGTATTTT,CAITGVSTDTQYF
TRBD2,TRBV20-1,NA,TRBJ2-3,TGCAGTGCTGGGAACGCCGGCGGGGGGCCCACAGATACGCAGTATTTT,CSAGNAGGGPTDTQYF